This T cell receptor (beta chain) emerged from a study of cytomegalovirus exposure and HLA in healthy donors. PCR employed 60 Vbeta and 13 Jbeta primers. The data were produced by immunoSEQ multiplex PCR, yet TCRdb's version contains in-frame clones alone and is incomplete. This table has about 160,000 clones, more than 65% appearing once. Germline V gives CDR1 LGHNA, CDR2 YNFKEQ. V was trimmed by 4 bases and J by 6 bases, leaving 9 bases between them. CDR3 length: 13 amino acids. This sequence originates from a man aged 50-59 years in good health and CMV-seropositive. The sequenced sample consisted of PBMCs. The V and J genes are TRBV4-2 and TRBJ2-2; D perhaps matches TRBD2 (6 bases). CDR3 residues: CASSPGGSGELFF. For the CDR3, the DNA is TGTGCCAGCAGCCCTGGAGGGTCCGGGGAGCTGTTTTTT.